Shown below are 14 T cell receptor beta chains from a single sample sequenced in a study of blood T cell repertoires in COVID-19. The table came from immunoSEQ multiplex PCR; TCRdb's copy has only in-frame clones and leaves some out. The top ten hold roughly 10% of the sample, which has about 310,000 clones, nearly 90% seen once. What was sequenced was PBMCs or T cells enriched from blood (not recorded which). The source of these receptors is a woman aged 25 to 39 who had recovered from COVID-19.

The table lists this clone with a count of one. Written as DNA, the CDR3 is TGCGCCAGCAGCTCGGGGCCCGCGGGAGATCCCTACGAGCAGTACTTC. Translation gives CASSSGPAGDPYEQYF. The J gene is TRBJ2-7, the V gene TRBV5-1; TRBD2 matches 7 bases. V was clipped by 3 bases and J by 2 bases; unmatched bases: 11. The CDR3 is 16 residues long. The germline CDR1 and CDR2 sequences are SGHRS and YFSETQ.

This clone appeared a single time. V and J are TRBV27 and TRBJ1-4; a possible D gene is TRBD1 (6 bases). Germline V gene lookup returns CDR1 MNHEY and CDR2 SMNVEV (reference sequence). This CDR3 has 12 amino acids. With 8 bases removed from V and 8 bases from J, the gap between germline ends came to 12 bases. The DNA of the CDR3 is TGTGCCAGCGGGACACGGGGAGAAAAACTGTTTTTT. Translation: CASGTRGEKLFF.

This rearrangement joins TRBV19 to TRBJ1-1, with TRBD1 matching over 9 bases. Germline V gene lookup returns CDR1 LNHDA and CDR2 SQIVND (reference sequence). CDR3 length equals 13 residues. V was pared by 8 bases and J by 4 bases, with 5 bases of the junction left unmatched. The CDR3 is CASQTGGFTEAFF. In nucleotides, the CDR3 is TGTGCCAGTCAGACAGGGGGGTTCACTGAAGCTTTCTTT.

This chain connects TRBV6-2 or TRBV6-3 to TRBJ2-7; D gene uncertain. V lost 5 bases, J lost 0 bases, and 17 bases lay in between. The germline CDR1 and CDR2 sequences are MNHEY and SVGEGT. This CDR3 has 16 residues. The CDR3 nucleotides are TGTGCCAGCAGTCCGTTCCCCCGACATCCCTCCTACGAGCAGTACTTC. Translation: CASSPFPRHPSYEQYF.

The V gene is TRBV10-1, the J gene TRBJ2-3; D gene unclear. The CDR3 totals 13 residues. Germline CDR1 reads WNHNN; CDR2 reads SYGVQD (reference sequence). The V end was cut by 7 bases, the J end by 1 base, with 9 bases between. The CDR3 reads CASKSQGTDTQYF. CDR3 coding DNA: TGCGCCAGCAAATCCCAGGGCACAGATACGCAGTATTTT.

V is TRBV6-5 and J is TRBJ2-1; D may be TRBD1 (6 bases). This CDR3 is 16 amino acids long. Trimming stripped 0 bases from V and 4 bases from J, with 13 bases between. Germline V gives CDR1 MNHEY, CDR2 SVGAGI. The CDR3 loop reads CASSYSGAIPYNEQFF. For the CDR3, the DNA is TGTGCCAGCAGTTACTCGGGGGCGATCCCGTACAATGAGCAGTTCTTC.

This rearrangement joins TRBV4-2 to TRBJ2-7; 10 bases align to TRBD1. Germline loops: CDR1 LGHNA, CDR2 YNFKEQ. V shed 0 bases and J 6 bases; nucleotides not matched to a gene: 5. The CDR3 is made up of 15 amino acids. DNA for the CDR3: TGTGCCAGCAGCCAAGATGACAGGGGGCTACGCGAGCAGTACTTC. This gives the protein CASSQDDRGLREQYF.

This clone turned up a few times. The chain recombines TRBV5-1 with TRBJ2-1, with 16 bases identical to TRBD2. V shed 2 bases and J 2 bases; nucleotides not matched to a gene: 4. Germline CDR1 is SGHRS and CDR2 is YFSETQ. The CDR3 totals 18 residues. CDR3 loop: CASSFGTSGRGPYNEQFF. CDR3 nucleotides: TGCGCCAGCAGCTTTGGGACTAGCGGGAGGGGCCCCTACAATGAGCAGTTCTTC.

J is TRBJ1-4 and V is TRBV7-9; D is unclear. CDR1 and CDR2 (germline): SEHNR, FQNEAQ (reference sequence). This CDR3 has 13 residues. V was clipped by 1 base and J by 8 bases, with 8 bases between them. DNA for the CDR3: TGTGCCAGCAGCTTAGGGGCAGGAGAAAAACTGTTTTTT. Translation gives CASSLGAGEKLFF.

V usage is TRBV27 and J usage is TRBJ2-7, with a possible D match to TRBD1 (5 bases). Deletions cut 0 bases from V and 4 bases from J, with 34 bases between. This CDR3 region has 22 residues. Germline-derived CDR1 and CDR2 are MNHEY and SMNVEV (reference sequence). The CDR3 nucleotides read TGTGCCAGCAGTTTATCTCCCAGCCGGACACCGGGCCCCCATCTTTCGTCGTACGAGCAGTACTTC. Protein: CASSLSPSRTPGPHLSSYEQYF.

V is TRBV4-1 and J is TRBJ1-1; 7 bases line up with TRBD1. This CDR3 spans 12 amino acids. Germline V CDR1 and CDR2: MGHRA, YSYEKL. Losses at the gene ends were 7 bases for V and 5 bases for J; bases not matched to a gene: 4. CDR3 amino acids: CASKGASTEAFF. In DNA form, the CDR3 reads TGCGCCAGCAAGGGGGCGAGTACTGAAGCTTTCTTT.

The chain uses TRBV19 and TRBJ2-3, with D hard to call. The CDR3 has 14 residues. CDR1 and CDR2 from the germline V gene are LNHDA and SQIVND (reference sequence). Trimming cost V 1 base and J 0 bases, with 5 bases left between them. This chain's CDR3 is CASSIGSSTDTQYF. CDR3 nucleotides: TGTGCCAGTAGTATAGGGAGCAGCACAGATACGCAGTATTTT.

V is TRBV5-6 and J is TRBJ1-1, with 9 bases matching TRBD1. Germline assignment: CDR1 SGHDT and CDR2 YYEEEE. V lost 4 bases to trimming and J lost 4 bases; unmatched junction nucleotides: 8. CDR3 length: 15 residues. This CDR3 reads CASSPGQGLGTEAFF. CDR3 bases: TGTGCCAGCAGCCCGGGACAGGGTTTGGGCACTGAAGCTTTCTTT.

The chain links TRBV7-3 to TRBJ2-5; the match to TRBD1 covers 7 bases. With V trimmed by 4 bases and J by 4 bases, 6 bases remained unmatched. CDR1 is SGHTA, CDR2 FQGTGA, per germline. This CDR3 region has 14 residues. The CDR3 nucleotides read TGTGCCAGCAGCTACCAGGGGGTCACAGAGACCCAGTACTTC. Encoded protein: CASSYQGVTETQYF.